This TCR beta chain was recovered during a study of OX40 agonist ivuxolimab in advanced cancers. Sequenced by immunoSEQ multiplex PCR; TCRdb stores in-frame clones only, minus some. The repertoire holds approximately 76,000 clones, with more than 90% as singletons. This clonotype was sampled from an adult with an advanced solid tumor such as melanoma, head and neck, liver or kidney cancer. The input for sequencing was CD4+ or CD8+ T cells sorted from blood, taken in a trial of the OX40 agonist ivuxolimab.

The chain's CDR3 is CAISKTWTGGNYGYTF. In nucleotides, the CDR3 is TGTGCCATCAGTAAGACCTGGACAGGGGGGAACTATGGCTACACCTTC. V and J are TRBV10-3 and TRBJ1-2, with 10 bases lining up with TRBD1. There are 16 residues in the CDR3. CDR1 is ENHRY and CDR2 is SYGVKD in the germline V gene. V shed 5 bases, J shed 2 bases, and the junction held 8 bases outside the gene matches.